This T cell receptor beta chain was sequenced for a study of control samples from healthy donors and cancer patients. Here immunoSEQ multiplex PCR was the method, and the copy in TCRdb shows in-frame clones only, minus some. The sample consists of just over 150,000 clones, nearly 95% of them appearing once. In germline, CDR1 is KGHSH, CDR2 LQKENI. The CDR3 has 17 residues. Unmatched junction bases numbered 9, after V lost 1 base and J lost 3 bases. This rearrangement joins TRBV18 to TRBJ2-7; 10 bases align to TRBD2. The sequencing sample was made of blood. This receptor was identified in a man between 45 and 60 years old in good health. CDR3 sequence (DNA): TGTGCCAGCTCACCACAATTAGCGGGAGGTGGGGTCTACGAGCAGTACTTC. Amino acid sequence: CASSPQLAGGGVYEQYF.